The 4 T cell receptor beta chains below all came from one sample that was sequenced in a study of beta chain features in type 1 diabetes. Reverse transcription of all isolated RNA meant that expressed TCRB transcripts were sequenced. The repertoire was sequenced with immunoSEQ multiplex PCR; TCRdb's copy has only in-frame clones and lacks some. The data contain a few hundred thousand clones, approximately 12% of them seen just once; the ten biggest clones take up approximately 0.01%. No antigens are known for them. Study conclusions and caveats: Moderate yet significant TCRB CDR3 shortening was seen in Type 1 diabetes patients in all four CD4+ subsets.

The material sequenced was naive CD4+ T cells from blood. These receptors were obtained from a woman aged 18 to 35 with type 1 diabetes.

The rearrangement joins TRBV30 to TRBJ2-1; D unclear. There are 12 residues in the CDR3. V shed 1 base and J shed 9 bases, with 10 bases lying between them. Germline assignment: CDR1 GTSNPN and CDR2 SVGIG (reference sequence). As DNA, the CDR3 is TGTGCCTGGAGTGACCCTCGGTTTGAGCAGTTCTTC. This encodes CAWSDPRFEQFF. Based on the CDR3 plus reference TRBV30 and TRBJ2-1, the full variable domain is SQTIHQWPATLVQPVGSPLSLECTVEGTSNPNLYWYRQAAGRGLQLLFYSVGIGQISSEVPQNLSASRPQDRQFILSSKKLLLSDSGFYLCAWSDPRFEQFFGPGTRLTVL.

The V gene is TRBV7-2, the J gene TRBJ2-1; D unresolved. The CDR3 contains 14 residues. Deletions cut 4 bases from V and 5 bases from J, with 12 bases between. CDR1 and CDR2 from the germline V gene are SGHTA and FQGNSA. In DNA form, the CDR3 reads TGTGCCAGCAGCTCTAGGAAGGTTGACAATGAGCAGTTCTTC. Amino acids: CASSSRKVDNEQFF. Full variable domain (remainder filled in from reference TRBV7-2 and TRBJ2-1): GAGVSQSPSNKVTEKGKDVELRCDPISGHTALYWYRQSLGQGLEFLIYFQGNSAPDKSGLPSDRFSAERTGGSVSTLTIQRTQQEDSAVYLCASSSRKVDNEQFFGPGTRLTVL.

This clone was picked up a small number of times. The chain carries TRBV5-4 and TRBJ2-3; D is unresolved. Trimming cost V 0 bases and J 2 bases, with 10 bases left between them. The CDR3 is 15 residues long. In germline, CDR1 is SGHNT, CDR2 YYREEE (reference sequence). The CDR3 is CASSLDSRSTDTQYF. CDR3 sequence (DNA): TGTGCCAGCAGCTTGGACAGCAGATCCACAGATACGCAGTATTTT.

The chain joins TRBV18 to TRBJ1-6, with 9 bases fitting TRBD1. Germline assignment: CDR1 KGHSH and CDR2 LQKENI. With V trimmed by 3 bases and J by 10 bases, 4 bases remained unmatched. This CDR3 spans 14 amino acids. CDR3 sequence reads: CASSPDRGGSPLHF. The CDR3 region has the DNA TGTGCCAGCTCACCCGACAGGGGGGGATCACCCCTCCACTTT. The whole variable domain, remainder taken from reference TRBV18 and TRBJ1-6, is NAGVMQNPRHLVRRRGQEARLRCSPMKGHSHVYWYRQLPEEGLKFMVYLQKENIIDESGMPKERFSAEFPKEGPSILRIQQVVRGDSAAYFCASSPDRGGSPLHFGNGTRLTVT.